This T cell receptor (beta chain) was obtained from a study of STAT5B mutations in CD4+ large granular lymphocyte leukemia. Study-level points and caveats: Top patient clones used TRBV06 genes more often: 8/27 versus 2/35 in controls.

The V end was cut by 2 bases, the J end by 0 bases, with 8 bases between. Germline assignment: CDR1 MNHEY and CDR2 SMNVEV (reference sequence). This CDR3 is 15 amino acids long. In the case of this clone: Its target is not known.

Source study methods: The detection floor for productive clonotype frequency was 2.59 x 10-5. Produced via immunoSEQ multiplex PCR; TCRdb's table is partial and in-frame only. V, J and clone size reflect that table, while D and trimming were determined from the DNA. Among tens of thousands of clones, roughly 85% were seen once, and the ten largest hold around 1.2%. The sequence was collected from a human donor in good health. Sequencing used CD4+ T cells from blood buffy coats. This sequence joins TRBV27 and TRBJ2-1; D not certain. Here the CDR3 DNA reads TGTGCCAGCAGTTTAAGGGTTAGCTCCTACAATGAGCAGTTCTTC. Its translation is CASSLRVSSYNEQFF.